This TCR beta chain is from a study of CD8 T cells in ankylosing spondylitis. CDR1 is SGHDT and CDR2 is YYEEEE in the germline V gene. The CDR3 length is 15 residues. Trimming cost V 2 bases and J 5 bases; bases outside gene matches: 7. TCRdb called the 5' RACE reads again in MiXCR, with one record for every CDR3 protein. The profile shows about 480,000 distinct CDR3 sequences, about a sixth of them singletons. A word on this clonotype: The antigen is unknown.

Study conclusions and caveats: A TCR beta motif of 7 or 8 highly homologous variants appeared characteristic of ankylosing spondylitis blood.

The sequencing sample was made of blood, either unsorted or a sorted T cell fraction (not recorded which). The receptor was isolated from a male donor with ankylosing spondylitis. The chain joins TRBV5-6 to TRBJ1-1; 9 bases are shared with TRBD1. The CDR3 here is CASSLTGGAWTEAFF. CDR3 nucleotide sequence: TGTGCCAGCAGCTTAACAGGGGGCGCGTGGACTGAAGCTTTCTTT.